What follows are 21 T cell receptor beta chains derived from one specimen sequenced in a study of patients and donors after allogeneic stem cell transplantation. TCRdb reprocessed the RT-PCR reads via MiXCR and lists one record per CDR3 protein. Of 25,000 to 35,000 distinct CDR3 sequences listed, over 6.5% are singletons. Input material: blood, either unsorted or a sorted T cell fraction (not recorded which). The receptors were sampled from a human donor who was either an allogeneic HSCT recipient or a stem cell or donor lymphocyte infusion donor (not recorded which). It is not recorded whose cells these are; they may come from a transplant donor.

There are a few counts of this clonotype. V is TRBV7-9 and J is TRBJ1-4, with D unclear. CDR1 and CDR2 from the germline V gene are SEHNR and FQNEAQ (reference sequence). V gave up 5 bases and J gave up 8 bases, with 12 bases separating them. CDR3 length: 13 amino acids. This chain's CDR3 is CASSADSGEKLFF. CDR3 in DNA: TGTGCCAGCAGCGCCGATTCCGGGGAAAAACTGTTTTTT.

This clonotype was seen many times. V and J are TRBV29-1 and TRBJ1-2; possibly TRBD1 for D (6 bases). Germline CDR1 and CDR2: SQVTM and ANQGSEA. The CDR3 has 13 residues. Trimming removed 6 bases at V and 7 bases at J, with 18 bases between. DNA of the CDR3: TGCAGCGTGATTCCTTTGGGGGGGCTTGGCTACACCTTC. It codes for CSVIPLGGLGYTF. Full variable domain (rest looked up from reference TRBV29-1 and TRBJ1-2): SAVISQKPSRDICQRGTSLTIQCQVDSQVTMMFWYRQQPGQSLTLIATANQGSEATYESGFVIDKFPISRPNLTFSTLTVSNMSPEDSSIYLCSVIPLGGLGYTFGSGTRLTVV.

The chain carries TRBV20-1 and TRBJ2-7, with TRBD1 matching 7 bases. The germline V gene has CDR1 DFQATT and CDR2 SNEGSKA (reference sequence). Losses at the gene ends were 6 bases for V and 3 bases for J; bases not matched to a gene: 11. CDR3 length equals 14 residues. The CDR3 is CSAAKGTALYEQYF. The DNA of the CDR3 is TGCAGTGCCGCTAAAGGGACAGCTCTCTACGAGCAGTACTTC.

The sample holds many counts of this clonotype. The chain has TRBV6-6 and TRBJ1-5, with 7 bases identical to TRBD1. This CDR3 spans 15 amino acids. V lost 0 bases to trimming and J lost 4 bases; unmatched junction nucleotides: 3. CDR1 is MNHNY, CDR2 SVGAGI, per germline (reference sequence). CDR3 in amino acids: CASSYSSTGNQPQHF. As DNA, the CDR3 is TGTGCCAGCAGTTACTCCTCGACAGGGAATCAGCCCCAGCATTTT.

This clonotype was detected many times. The chain joins TRBV20-1 to TRBJ2-1; unclear D gene. V lost 5 bases, J lost 0 bases, and 8 bases lay in between. This CDR3 is 13 amino acids long. The germline V gene encodes CDR1 DFQATT and CDR2 SNEGSKA (reference sequence). Here the CDR3 reads CSAPWDSYNEQFF. The CDR3 DNA follows: TGCAGTGCTCCGTGGGACTCCTACAATGAGCAGTTCTTC.

This clonotype was counted many times. The chain is built from TRBV24-1 and TRBJ2-3, with a weak D call TRBD1 (5 bases). V lost 4 bases and J 1 base, leaving 14 bases between the germline ends. This CDR3 is 16 amino acids long. Per the germline V gene, CDR1 is KGHDR and CDR2 is SFDVKD. The CDR3, as DNA: TGTGCCACCAGTGACGCCTCAGGGATCGGCACAGATACGCAGTATTTT. Translation gives CATSDASGIGTDTQYF.

This clonotype was counted at least ten times. The rearrangement joins TRBV2 to TRBJ2-1, with D perhaps TRBD2 (6 bases). This CDR3 contains 16 residues. Germline V gene sequence: CDR1 SNHLY, CDR2 FYNNEI. V lost 6 bases to trimming and J lost 3 bases, with 18 bases between them. CDR3 in amino acids: CASSLRDGRLYNEQFF. The CDR3 nucleotides read TGTGCCAGCAGCCTCCGGGACGGGAGACTCTACAATGAGCAGTTCTTC.

This clonotype counts as medium-sized (0.01 to 0.1%). V usage is TRBV12-3 or TRBV12-4 and J usage is TRBJ1-2, with 7 bases matching TRBD1. Trimming took 5 bases from V and 5 from J; bases not matched to a gene: 5. This CDR3 spans 13 amino acids. CDR3 DNA: TGTGCCAGCAGTCCAGGGACAGAGTATGGCTACACCTTC. Protein: CASSPGTEYGYTF.

This clonotype was seen repeatedly, ten times or more. As DNA, the CDR3 is TGTGCCAGCAGACAGCCCCGAGGGACAGATACGCAGTATTTT. Translation: CASRQPRGTDTQYF. This chain connects TRBV6-2 or TRBV6-3 to TRBJ2-3, with D possibly being TRBD2 (5 bases). Germline CDR1 MNHEY, CDR2 SVGEGT. Trimming took off 6 bases at V and 3 bases at J, with 13 bases between the two ends. The CDR3 is 14 residues long.

This clonotype was counted at least ten times. The chain employs TRBV7-2 and TRBJ1-1; TRBD1 matches at 7 bases. Germline CDR1 SGHTA, CDR2 FQGNSA. This CDR3 is 16 amino acids long. V lost 5 bases, J lost 4 bases, and 13 bases stayed unmatched. CDR3 region: CASSPNDNRGGTEAFF. The CDR3 nucleotides are TGTGCCAGCAGCCCGAACGACAACAGGGGAGGCACTGAAGCTTTCTTT. The full variable domain, rest sourced from reference TRBV7-2 and TRBJ1-1, is GAGVSQSPSNKVTEKGKDVELRCDPISGHTALYWYRQSLGQGLEFLIYFQGNSAPDKSGLPSDRFSAERTGGSVSTLTIQRTQQEDSAVYLCASSPNDNRGGTEAFFGQGTRLTVV.

This clonotype has ten or more counts. In DNA, the CDR3 is TGTGCCAGCAGCTTAGCGATCACCGGGGAGCTGTTTTTT. This codes for CASSLAITGELFF. The chain combines TRBV7-9 with TRBJ2-2; D call uncertain. The V gene lost 0 bases and the J gene lost 4 bases, with 3 bases spanning the gap. The CDR3 contains 13 residues. Germline values: CDR1 SEHNR, CDR2 FQNEAQ (reference sequence).

This clonotype occurred many times. The J gene is TRBJ1-4, the V gene TRBV12-3 or TRBV12-4; D is ambiguous. CDR3 size: 15 residues. V was trimmed by 4 bases and J by 7 bases, leaving 16 bases between them. The CDR3 region is CASSSTGLPFEKLFF. The CDR3 bases are TGTGCCAGCAGTTCCACGGGCCTACCCTTTGAAAAACTGTTTTTT.

The sample holds many counts of this clonotype. The V gene is TRBV4-3, the J gene TRBJ2-3; 7 nucleotides align to TRBD2. This CDR3 is 17 amino acids long. Germline V CDR1 and CDR2: LGHNA, YSLEER. The V and J ends lost 1 base and 2 bases, in that order; junction bases with no gene match: 9. The CDR3 protein is CASSQANDGGSTDTQYF. Here the CDR3 DNA reads TGCGCCAGCAGCCAAGCTAACGACGGGGGGTCCACAGATACGCAGTATTTT.

The chain is built from TRBV6-5 and TRBJ2-5; D gene ambiguous. CDR1 is MNHEY, CDR2 SVGAGI, per germline. The CDR3 consists of 13 residues. V lost 0 bases and J 3 bases, leaving 5 bases between the germline ends. The CDR3 region has the DNA TGTGCCAGCAGTTACTCTTGGAAAGAGACCCAGTACTTC. This sequence encodes CASSYSWKETQYF.

This clonotype was counted only a few times. The genes are TRBV19 and TRBJ2-7; 7 bases agree with TRBD1. The CDR3 length is 15 residues. Losses at the gene ends were 7 bases for V and 6 bases for J; bases not matched to a gene: 15. Germline V gene data show CDR1 as LNHDA and CDR2 as SQIVND (reference sequence). In DNA form, the CDR3 reads TGTGCCAGTACCGATTCCGGGACAGTGCCGTCCGAGCAGTACTTC. It yields the protein CASTDSGTVPSEQYF.

Ten or more counts support this clonotype. The CDR3 nucleotides read TGTGCCAGCAGCGTGGACGAGCAAAAACTGTTTTTT. Translating gives CASSVDEQKLFF. The chain carries TRBV7-9 and TRBJ1-4; the D is unclear. The CDR3 covers 12 residues. The germline CDR1 and CDR2 sequences are SEHNR and FQNEAQ (reference sequence). The V gene lost 5 bases and the J gene lost 9 bases, with 10 bases spanning the gap.

This clonotype was recorded many times. This chain connects TRBV24-1 to TRBJ2-5; tentative D call: TRBD2 (5 bases). The germline gives CDR1 KGHDR, CDR2 SFDVKD. There are 13 residues in the CDR3. V gave up 5 bases and J gave up 5 bases, with 11 bases separating them. In DNA, the CDR3 is TGTGCCACCAGTGCCATGGGCGGGGAGACCCAGTACTTC. It translates to CATSAMGGETQYF.

This chain joins TRBV7-9 and TRBJ2-2; D gene unclear. V was clipped by 5 bases and J by 4 bases, with 14 bases between them. Germline V gene sequence: CDR1 SEHNR, CDR2 FQNEAQ (reference sequence). The CDR3 consists of 15 residues. CDR3 loop: CASSLTVDGTGELFF. In DNA form, the CDR3 reads TGTGCCAGCAGCCTAACGGTGGACGGCACCGGGGAGCTGTTTTTT.

This clonotype appeared many times. V is TRBV29-1 and J is TRBJ2-7; D ambiguous. V lost 3 bases and J 2 bases, leaving 14 bases between the germline ends. Per the germline V gene, CDR1 is SQVTM and CDR2 is ANQGSEA. The CDR3 is 14 amino acids. CDR3 nucleotides: TGCAGCGTTGAGAAGGAATCCGCGGCCTACGAGCAGTACTTC. This gives the protein CSVEKESAAYEQYF.

The J gene is TRBJ1-6, the V gene TRBV24-1, with D hard to call. Germline-derived CDR1 and CDR2 are KGHDR and SFDVKD. The CDR3 covers 13 residues. The V end lost 5 bases, the J end lost 6 bases, and 7 bases lay between the germline ends. As DNA, the CDR3 is TGTGCCACCAGTGCCCAGGCTAATTCACCCCTCCACTTT. Encoded protein: CATSAQANSPLHF.

CDR3 in amino acids: CGSGRASDTQYF. The CDR3 coding sequence is TGTGGTAGCGGGAGGGCCTCCGATACGCAGTATTTT. This chain joins TRBV28 and TRBJ2-3; 11 bases map to TRBD2. CDR1 is MDHEN and CDR2 is SYDVKM in the germline V gene. The CDR3 length is 12 residues.